What follows are 10 T cell receptor beta chains derived from one specimen sequenced in a study of OX40 agonist ivuxolimab in advanced cancers. Here immunoSEQ multiplex PCR was the method, and the copy in TCRdb shows in-frame clones only, minus some. The sample gives roughly 71,000 clones, around 90% of which show up once; around 1% is in the top ten. The specimen comprised CD4+ or CD8+ T cells sorted from blood, sampled in a trial of the OX40 agonist ivuxolimab. These receptors came from an adult with an advanced solid tumor such as melanoma, head and neck, liver or kidney cancer.

J is TRBJ2-2 and V is TRBV18; no clear D. The germline V and J ends were trimmed by 6 bases and 6 bases, with 14 bases remaining between them. There are 14 residues in the CDR3. Germline V gene sequence: CDR1 KGHSH, CDR2 LQKENI. This CDR3 is CASSLDMGSGELFF. Here the CDR3 DNA reads TGTGCCAGCTCTCTCGACATGGGGTCCGGGGAGCTGTTTTTT.

The V and J genes are TRBV11-2 and TRBJ1-1; D remains ambiguous. V gave up 8 bases and J gave up 0 bases, with 25 bases separating them. Germline V lookup: CDR1 SGHAT, CDR2 FQNNGV. The CDR3 runs to 18 residues. DNA for the CDR3: TGTGCCAGCGCAAGGCCAAACTGGGCCCCGCGATTGAACACTGAAGCTTTCTTT. It codes for CASARPNWAPRLNTEAFF.

V usage is TRBV5-5 and J usage is TRBJ1-2, with D unresolved. Trimming took off 7 bases at V and 0 bases at J, with 10 bases between the two ends. Germline lookup yields CDR1 SGHKS and CDR2 YYEKEE (reference sequence). CDR3 size: 13 residues. CDR3 in DNA: TGTGCCAGCGGGGAAGAGGCTAACTATGGCTACACCTTC. Translating it yields CASGEEANYGYTF. The full variable domain, its missing parts supplied by reference TRBV5-5 and TRBJ1-2, is DAGVTQSPTHLIKTRGQQVTLRCSPISGHKSVSWYQQVLGQGPQFIFQYYEKEERGRGNFPDRFSARQFPNYSSELNVNALLLGDSALYLCASGEEANYGYTFGSGTRLTVV.

The chain uses TRBV6-4 and TRBJ2-2; maybe TRBD2 (5 bases). Germline V CDR1 and CDR2: MRHNA, SNTAGT. V was cut by 0 bases and J by 2 bases, with 16 bases left in between. The length of the CDR3 is 18 residues. The CDR3 here is CASSDSPIGLPNTGELFF. The CDR3 bases are TGTGCCAGCAGTGACTCACCCATTGGACTTCCTAACACCGGGGAGCTGTTTTTT.

The gene calls are TRBV2 and TRBJ2-4, with D unclear. Germline V CDR1 and CDR2: SNHLY, FYNNEI. The CDR3 consists of 16 residues. Trimming took 6 bases from V and 0 from J, leaving 15 bases between them. The CDR3 loop is CASREQRFLAKNIQYF. The CDR3 DNA is TGTGCCAGCAGAGAACAGCGATTCTTAGCCAAAAACATTCAGTACTTC. The full variable domain, its missing parts supplied by reference TRBV2 and TRBJ2-4, is EPEVTQTPSHQVTQMGQEVILRCVPISNHLYFYWYRQILGQKVEFLVSFYNNEISEKSEIFDDQFSVERPDGSNFTLKIRSTKLEDSAMYFCASREQRFLAKNIQYFGAGTRLSVL.

The chain couples TRBV18 to TRBJ2-5, with D unclear. V lost 3 bases to trimming and J lost 1 base, with 6 bases between them. Germline CDR1 reads KGHSH; CDR2 reads LQKENI. The CDR3 sequence is 13 residues long. CDR3 coding DNA: TGTGCCAGCTCACCCACCCTCCAAGAGACCCAGTACTTC. Translating it yields CASSPTLQETQYF.

This chain connects TRBV15 to TRBJ2-5; a possible D gene is TRBD1 (6 bases). Judging by the DNA end, TRBJ2-7 fits better; the J call may be wrong. The CDR3 extends over 15 amino acids. Germline CDR1 reads LNHNV; CDR2 reads YYDKDF (reference sequence). The CDR3 DNA is TGTGCCACCAGCAGAGGGACAGAGGCCAGGGACGAGCAGTACTTC. Its translation is CATSRGTEARDEQYF.

The gene calls are TRBV19 and TRBJ2-5, with 7 bases matching TRBD2. The V segment lost 5 bases and the J segment 0 bases; nucleotides outside the gene matches: 6. The CDR3 extends over 15 amino acids. Germline CDR1 LNHDA, CDR2 SQIVND (reference sequence). Here the CDR3 reads CASSGASGYQETQYF. The CDR3 nucleotides are TGTGCCAGTAGTGGGGCTAGCGGATACCAAGAGACCCAGTACTTC. Full variable domain (remainder filled in from reference TRBV19 and TRBJ2-5): DGGITQSPKYLFRKEGQNVTLSCEQNLNHDAMYWYRQDPGQGLRLIYYSQIVNDFQKGDIAEGYSVSREKKESFPLTVTSAQKNPTAFYLCASSGASGYQETQYFGPGTRLLVL.

The chain links TRBV6-6 to TRBJ2-7; tentatively, D is TRBD2 (5 bases). Germline V lookup: CDR1 MNHNY, CDR2 SVGAGI (reference sequence). The CDR3 runs 14 residues. V lost 2 bases and J lost 4, with 12 bases in between. The CDR3 reads CASSYAGGGYEQYF. CDR3 nucleotide sequence: TGTGCCAGCAGTTACGCAGGAGGCGGGTACGAGCAGTACTTC.

The chain is built from TRBV4-1 and TRBJ1-1; possible D gene TRBD1, 5 bases. This CDR3 is built from 16 residues. Germline values: CDR1 MGHRA, CDR2 YSYEKL. V dropped 2 bases and J dropped 0 bases, with 13 bases sitting between them. The CDR3 sequence is CASSQPGEGLNTEAFF. In DNA form, the CDR3 reads TGCGCCAGCAGCCAACCTGGTGAGGGGCTGAACACTGAAGCTTTCTTT.